Each of the 13 T cell receptor beta chains below was sequenced from the same sample in a study of a mutant IDH1 vaccine in newly diagnosed glioma. The data were produced by immunoSEQ multiplex PCR, yet TCRdb's version contains in-frame clones alone and is incomplete. Found here are over 60,000 clones, approximately 90% of them singletons; the top ten hold 1.9%. These receptors have no identified antigens. Time point noted: week 11, during vaccination. Topical imiquimod accompanied each vaccine dose, which consisted of 300 ug of mutant IDH1 20-mer peptide. The sequencing used PBMCs, collected from a glioma patient whose treatment included an IDH1 peptide vaccine. Receptor source: a man aged 40-55 years with glioma.

This rearrangement joins TRBV10-3 to TRBJ2-1; either TRBD1 or TRBD2 may fit D (5 bases each). CDR3 length: 14 amino acids. V was pared by 4 bases and J by 7 bases, with 14 bases between. Germline values: CDR1 ENHRY, CDR2 SYGVKD. Here the CDR3 reads CAISGTQTTNEQFF. The CDR3 DNA is TGTGCCATCAGTGGGACACAGACTACAAATGAGCAGTTCTTC.

V is TRBV19 and J is TRBJ2-1, with D tentatively TRBD1 (5 bases). Trimming left V 5 bases short and J 10 bases short, with 15 bases between. From germline, CDR1 is LNHDA and CDR2 SQIVND (reference sequence). CDR3 length: 13 amino acids. DNA for the CDR3: TGTGCCAGTAGTTCCCCCGGCTACAGGGAGCAGTTCTTC. It encodes CASSSPGYREQFF.

This chain connects TRBV19 to TRBJ2-6, with D perhaps TRBD2 (6 bases). This CDR3 has 21 amino acids. Per the germline V gene, CDR1 is LNHDA and CDR2 is SQIVND (reference sequence). Between the trimmed V and J ends, which lost 2 bases and 1 base, there was a span of 24 bases. CDR3 amino acids: CASSIFPLDSSRGSGANVLTF. In DNA, the CDR3 is TGTGCCAGTAGTATATTCCCCCTTGACAGTTCTCGGGGGTCTGGGGCCAACGTCCTGACTTTC. Supplemented by reference TRBV19 and TRBJ2-6, the full variable domain reads DGGITQSPKYLFRKEGQNVTLSCEQNLNHDAMYWYRQDPGQGLRLIYYSQIVNDFQKGDIAEGYSVSREKKESFPLTVTSAQKNPTAFYLCASSIFPLDSSRGSGANVLTFGAGSRLTVL.

V is TRBV7-2 and J is TRBJ2-5; 11 bases match TRBD2. The CDR3 contains 18 residues. Germline assignment: CDR1 SGHTA and CDR2 FQGNSA. With 6 bases clipped from V and 0 bases from J, the junction kept 12 bases outside the gene matches. The CDR3 DNA is TGTGCCAGCAGTACCGGGACTAGCGGTACCCGTTACCAAGAGACCCAGTACTTC. Translation: CASSTGTSGTRYQETQYF.

The chain recombines TRBV5-4 with TRBJ1-1; no clear D gene. CDR1 and CDR2 from the germline V gene are SGHNT and YYREEE (reference sequence). The CDR3 runs to 11 residues. Trimming shortened V by 2 bases and J by 14 bases, and 13 bases separated the two germline ends. CDR3 protein: CASSFGSLQFF. In DNA, the CDR3 is TGTGCCAGCAGCTTCGGGTCCTTACAATTCTTT.

The chain carries TRBV5-1 and TRBJ1-3; 8 positions agree with TRBD1. The CDR3 covers 15 residues. CDR1 is SGHRS and CDR2 is YFSETQ in the germline V gene. Trimming took 4 bases from V and 1 from J; bases not matched to a gene: 4. The CDR3 loop is CASSPTGDSGNTIYF. DNA for the CDR3: TGCGCCAGCAGCCCGACAGGGGATTCTGGAAACACCATATATTTT.

The chain has TRBV9 and TRBJ1-6; perhaps TRBD1 as D (6 bases). The V end lost 0 bases, the J end lost 7 bases, and 14 bases lay between the germline ends. Per the germline V gene, CDR1 is SGDLS and CDR2 is YYNGEE. This CDR3 is built from 16 residues. This CDR3 is CASSVGSGQINSPLHF. CDR3 nucleotide sequence: TGTGCCAGCAGCGTAGGGTCGGGACAAATAAATTCACCCCTCCACTTT.

The gene calls are TRBV10-3 and TRBJ1-1, with 11 bases identical to TRBD1. CDR1 is ENHRY and CDR2 is SYGVKD in the germline V gene. Trimming took 8 bases from V and 1 from J; bases not matched to a gene: 6. The CDR3 covers 15 residues. The CDR3 sequence: CAIGGQGARNTEAFF. The CDR3 region has the DNA TGTGCCATCGGAGGACAGGGGGCTAGGAACACTGAAGCTTTCTTT.

The rearrangement uses TRBV4-1 and TRBJ2-2; D perhaps matches TRBD1 (5 bases). V was shortened by 0 bases and J by 4 bases, with 15 bases between the two germline ends. The germline V gene encodes CDR1 MGHRA and CDR2 YSYEKL. The CDR3 totals 17 residues. The CDR3 sequence: CASSQDWAGILTGELFF. DNA of the CDR3: TGCGCCAGCAGCCAAGATTGGGCAGGGATCCTCACCGGGGAGCTGTTTTTT.

This clone was counted once. This chain uses TRBV2 with TRBJ2-7, with TRBD1 matching 11 bases. V gave up 6 bases and J gave up 8 bases; unmatched junction bases: 6. This CDR3 contains 13 residues. Germline-derived CDR1 and CDR2 are SNHLY and FYNNEI. Here the CDR3 reads CASSAGQGGQQYV. CDR3 coding DNA: TGTGCCAGCAGCGCGGGACAGGGGGGGCAGCAGTACGTC.

V gene TRBV25-1 combines with J gene TRBJ2-3; D gene ambiguous. There are 14 residues in the CDR3. Deletions cut 5 bases from V and 3 bases from J, with 12 bases between. Germline-derived CDR1 and CDR2 are MGHDK and SYGVNS. CDR3 region: CASSRVGSTDTQYF. CDR3 coding DNA: TGTGCCAGCAGTCGTGTCGGGTCAACAGATACGCAGTATTTT.

The V and J genes are TRBV29-1 and TRBJ1-1; 7 nucleotides agree with TRBD1. The germline V gene encodes CDR1 SQVTM and CDR2 ANQGSEA. Trimming at V came to 6 bases and at J to 0 bases, leaving 4 bases not matched to a gene. CDR3 size: 13 residues. This chain's CDR3 is CSVGTAMNTEAFF. In DNA, the CDR3 is TGCAGCGTCGGGACAGCCATGAACACTGAAGCTTTCTTT. Looking up the rest from reference TRBV29-1 and TRBJ1-1 gives the full variable domain: SAVISQKPSRDICQRGTSLTIQCQVDSQVTMMFWYRQQPGQSLTLIATANQGSEATYESGFVIDKFPISRPNLTFSTLTVSNMSPEDSSIYLCSVGTAMNTEAFFGQGTRLTVV.

This rearrangement joins TRBV9 to TRBJ2-2, with a tentative D call TRBD1 (6 bases). This CDR3 is 16 amino acids long. Germline loops: CDR1 SGDLS, CDR2 YYNGEE. The V end was cut by 1 base, the J end by 4 bases, with 14 bases between. The CDR3 loop is CASSVLRGSVTGELFF. For the CDR3, the DNA is TGTGCCAGCAGCGTATTAAGGGGGTCGGTCACCGGGGAGCTGTTTTTT.